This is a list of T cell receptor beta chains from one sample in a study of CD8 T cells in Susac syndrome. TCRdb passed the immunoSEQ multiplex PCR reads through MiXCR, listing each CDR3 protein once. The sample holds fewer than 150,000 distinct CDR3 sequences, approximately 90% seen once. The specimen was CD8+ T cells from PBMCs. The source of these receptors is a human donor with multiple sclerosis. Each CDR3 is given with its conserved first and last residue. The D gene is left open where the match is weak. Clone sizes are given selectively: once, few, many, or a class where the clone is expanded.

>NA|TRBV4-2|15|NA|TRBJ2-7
CASSQEWGQLDEQYF
TGTGCCAGCAGCCAAGAATGGGGCCAGTTGGACGAGCAGTACTTC
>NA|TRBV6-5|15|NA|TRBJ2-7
CASSYSSGSNYEQYF
TGTGCCAGCAGTTACTCTTCTGGAAGCAACTACGAGCAGTACTTC
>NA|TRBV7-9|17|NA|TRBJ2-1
CASSSSFSVSTYNEQFF
TGTGCCAGCAGCTCGAGCTTTAGCGTTTCCACCTACAATGAGCAGTTCTTC
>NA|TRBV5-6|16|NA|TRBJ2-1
CASSLSYSSFYNEQFF
TGTGCCAGCAGCTTGTCATACAGTTCGTTCTACAATGAGCAGTTCTTC
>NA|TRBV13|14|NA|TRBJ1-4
CASSLQGDLEKLFF
TGTGCCAGCAGCCTACAGGGAGATCTCGAAAAACTGTTTTTT
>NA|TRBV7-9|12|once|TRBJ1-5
CASSLGTQPQHF
TGTGCCAGCAGCTTAGGAACGCAGCCCCAGCATTTT
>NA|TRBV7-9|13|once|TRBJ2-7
CASSFTGQDEQYF
TGTGCCAGCAGCTTTACAGGGCAGGACGAGCAGTACTTC
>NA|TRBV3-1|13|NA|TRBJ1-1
CASSPFGPTEAFF
TGTGCCAGCAGCCCCTTTGGACCCACTGAAGCTTTCTTT
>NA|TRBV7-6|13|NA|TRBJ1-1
CASSRRPDTEAFF
TGTGCCAGCAGCCGCCGTCCGGACACTGAAGCTTTCTTT
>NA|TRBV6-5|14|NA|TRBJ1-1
CASSYSEGVTEAFF
TGTGCCAGCAGTTACTCGGAGGGGGTTACTGAAGCTTTCTTT
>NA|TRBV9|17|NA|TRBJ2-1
CASSIGPDLSSYNEQFF
TGTGCCAGCAGCATCGGACCGGACCTTAGCTCCTACAATGAGCAGTTCTTC
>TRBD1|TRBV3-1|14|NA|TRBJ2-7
CASSQVGQAYEQYF
TGTGCCAGCAGCCAAGTGGGACAGGCCTACGAGCAGTACTTC
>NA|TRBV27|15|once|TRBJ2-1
CASSRGTTPSNEQFF
TGTGCCAGCAGTCGCGGGACAACCCCATCCAATGAGCAGTTCTTC
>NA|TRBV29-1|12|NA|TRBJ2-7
CSVAQGLGEQYF
TGCAGCGTTGCTCAGGGCCTCGGCGAGCAGTACTTC
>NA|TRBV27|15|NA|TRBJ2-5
CASSSPQEYQETQYF
TGTGCCAGCAGCTCTCCTCAGGAGTACCAAGAGACCCAGTACTTC
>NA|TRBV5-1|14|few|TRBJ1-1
CASSLVPMNTEAFF
TGCGCCAGCAGCTTGGTGCCCATGAACACTGAAGCTTTCTTT
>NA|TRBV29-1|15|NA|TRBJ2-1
CSVEWGLLEDNEQFF
TGCAGCGTTGAATGGGGATTGCTTGAGGACAATGAGCAGTTCTTC
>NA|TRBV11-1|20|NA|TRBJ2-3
CASSLPIRVGSDPSTDTQYF
TGTGCCAGCAGCTTACCTATCCGGGTAGGGTCCGACCCGAGCACAGATACGCAGTATTTT
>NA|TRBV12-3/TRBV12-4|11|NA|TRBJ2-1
CASGRGNEQFF
TGTGCCAGCGGGAGAGGGAATGAGCAGTTCTTC
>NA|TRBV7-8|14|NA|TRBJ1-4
CASSTGANNEKLFF
TGTGCCAGCAGTACCGGGGCCAATAATGAAAAACTGTTTTTT
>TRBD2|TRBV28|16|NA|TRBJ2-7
CASSFFGTSGAYEQYF
TGTGCCAGCAGTTTTTTCGGGACTAGCGGGGCCTACGAGCAGTACTTC
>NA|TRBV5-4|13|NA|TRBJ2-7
CASSMGSSYEQYF
TGTGCCAGCAGCATGGGTAGCTCCTACGAGCAGTACTTC
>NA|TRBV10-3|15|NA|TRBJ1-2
CAISESYIQTYGYTF
TGTGCCATCAGTGAGTCTTACATTCAGACCTATGGCTACACCTTC
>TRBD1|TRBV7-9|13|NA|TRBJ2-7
CASSPDRFYEQYF
TGTGCCAGCAGCCCGGACAGGTTCTACGAGCAGTACTTC
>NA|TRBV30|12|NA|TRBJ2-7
CAWGVLLYEQYF
TGTGCCTGGGGGGTTCTCCTATACGAGCAGTACTTC
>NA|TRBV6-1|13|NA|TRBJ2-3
CASDPGTTDTQYF
TGTGCCAGCGATCCGGGGACAACAGATACGCAGTATTTT
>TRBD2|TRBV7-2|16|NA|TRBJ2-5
CASSSIAGGIQETQYF
TGTGCCAGCAGCTCGATAGCGGGAGGGATCCAAGAGACCCAGTACTTC
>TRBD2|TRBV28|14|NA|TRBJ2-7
CASSLTSAAYEQYF
TGTGCCAGCAGCCTTACTAGCGCCGCCTACGAGCAGTACTTC
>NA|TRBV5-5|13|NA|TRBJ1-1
CASSPTGNTEAFF
TGTGCCAGCAGCCCCACAGGGAACACTGAAGCTTTCTTT
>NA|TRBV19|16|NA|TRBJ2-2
CASTPNDREDTGELFF
TGTGCCAGTACCCCAAACGATAGGGAAGACACCGGGGAGCTGTTTTTT
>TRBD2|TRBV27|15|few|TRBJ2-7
CASSLSLAGAYEQYF
TGTGCCAGCAGTTTATCACTAGCGGGGGCCTACGAGCAGTACTTC
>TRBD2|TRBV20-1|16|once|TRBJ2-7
CSARDLYMGGSYEQYF
TGCAGTGCTAGAGATCTCTATATGGGCGGGAGCTACGAGCAGTACTTC
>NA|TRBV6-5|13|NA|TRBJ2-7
CASSHAQGYEQYF
TGTGCCAGCAGTCACGCCCAGGGATACGAGCAGTACTTC
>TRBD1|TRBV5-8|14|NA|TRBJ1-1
CASDGRDRETEAFF
TGTGCGAGCGACGGAAGGGACAGGGAAACTGAAGCTTTCTTT
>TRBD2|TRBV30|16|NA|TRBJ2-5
CAWSDSLGRAQETQYF
TGTGCCTGGAGTGACTCCCTGGGGAGGGCCCAAGAGACCCAGTACTTC
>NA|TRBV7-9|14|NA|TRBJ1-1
CASGADLMNTEAFF
TGTGCCAGCGGGGCAGACCTCATGAACACTGAAGCTTTCTTT
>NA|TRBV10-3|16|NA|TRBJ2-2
CAISDLRALNTGELFF
TGTGCCATCAGTGACCTCCGGGCTTTAAACACCGGGGAGCTGTTTTTT
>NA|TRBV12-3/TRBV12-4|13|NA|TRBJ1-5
CASRFGSNQPQHF
TGTGCCAGCAGGTTCGGTAGCAATCAGCCCCAGCATTTT
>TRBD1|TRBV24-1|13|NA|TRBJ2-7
CAITDRGGHEQYF
TGTGCCATTACGGACAGGGGAGGTCACGAGCAGTACTTC
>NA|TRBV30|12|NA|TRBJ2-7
CAWSRLSYEQYF
TGTGCCTGGAGTCGCCTCTCCTACGAGCAGTACTTC
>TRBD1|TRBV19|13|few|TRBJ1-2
CASSTGTGDGYTF
TGTGCCAGTAGTACGGGGACAGGAGATGGCTACACCTTC
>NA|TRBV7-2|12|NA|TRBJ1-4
CASSSRNEKLFF
TGTGCCAGCAGCTCGAGGAATGAAAAACTGTTTTTT
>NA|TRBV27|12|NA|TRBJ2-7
CASRGNSYEQYF
TGTGCCAGCAGGGGCAACTCCTACGAGCAGTACTTC
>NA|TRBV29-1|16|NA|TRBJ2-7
CSVRPGPDTDVYEQYF
TGCAGCGTTCGTCCGGGTCCGGACACCGATGTCTACGAGCAGTACTTC
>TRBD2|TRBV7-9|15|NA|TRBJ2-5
CASSPSGSRQETQYF
TGTGCCAGCAGCCCGAGCGGGAGTCGGCAAGAGACCCAGTACTTC
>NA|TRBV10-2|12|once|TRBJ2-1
CASGQNAYEQFF
TGCGCCAGTGGACAGAATGCGTATGAGCAGTTCTTC
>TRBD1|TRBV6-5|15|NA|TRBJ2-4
CASSLTGGAMDIQYF
TGTGCCAGCAGTTTAACAGGGGGCGCGATGGACATTCAGTACTTC
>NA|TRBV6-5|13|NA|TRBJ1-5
CASSYSRDQPQHF
TGTGCCAGCAGTTACTCCAGGGACCAGCCCCAGCATTTT
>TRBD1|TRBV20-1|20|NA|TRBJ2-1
CSARPTPGQGDREWRNEQFF
TGCAGTGCTAGACCCACCCCGGGACAGGGGGACCGCGAATGGAGGAATGAGCAGTTCTTC
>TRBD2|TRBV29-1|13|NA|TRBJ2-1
CSVLAGANNEQFF
TGCAGCGTCCTAGCGGGAGCAAACAATGAGCAGTTCTTC
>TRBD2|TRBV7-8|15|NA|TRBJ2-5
CASSLTSGRGETQYF
TGTGCCAGCAGCTTAACTAGCGGGCGAGGGGAGACCCAGTACTTC
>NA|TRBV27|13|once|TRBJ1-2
CASSPGSAVGYTF
TGTGCCAGCAGTCCAGGGTCTGCCGTCGGCTACACCTTC
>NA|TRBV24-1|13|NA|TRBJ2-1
CATSDPTWGEQFF
TGTGCCACCAGTGATCCGACCTGGGGTGAGCAGTTCTTC
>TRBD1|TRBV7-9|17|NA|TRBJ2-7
CASSFLVAAGTGYEQYF
TGTGCCAGCAGCTTCCTTGTGGCTGCCGGGACAGGGTACGAGCAGTACTTC
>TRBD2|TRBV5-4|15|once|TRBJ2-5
CASSLTLAGQETQYF
TGTGCCAGCAGCTTGACACTAGCGGGACAGGAGACCCAGTACTTC
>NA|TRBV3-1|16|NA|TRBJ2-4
CASSQPVGIAKNIQYF
TGTGCCAGCAGCCAGCCGGTCGGGATTGCCAAAAACATTCAGTACTTC